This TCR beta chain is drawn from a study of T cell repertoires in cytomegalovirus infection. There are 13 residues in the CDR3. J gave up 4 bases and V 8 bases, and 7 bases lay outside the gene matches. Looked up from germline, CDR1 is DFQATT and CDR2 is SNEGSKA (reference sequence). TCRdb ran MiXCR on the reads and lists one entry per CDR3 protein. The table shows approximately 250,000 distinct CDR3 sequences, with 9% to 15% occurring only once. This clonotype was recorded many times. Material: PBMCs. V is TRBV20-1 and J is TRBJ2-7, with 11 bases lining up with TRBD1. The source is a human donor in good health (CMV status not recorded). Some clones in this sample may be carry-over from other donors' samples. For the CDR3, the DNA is TGCAGTAATTGGACAGGGGGCCTGTACGAGCAGTACTTC. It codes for CSNWTGGLYEQYF.